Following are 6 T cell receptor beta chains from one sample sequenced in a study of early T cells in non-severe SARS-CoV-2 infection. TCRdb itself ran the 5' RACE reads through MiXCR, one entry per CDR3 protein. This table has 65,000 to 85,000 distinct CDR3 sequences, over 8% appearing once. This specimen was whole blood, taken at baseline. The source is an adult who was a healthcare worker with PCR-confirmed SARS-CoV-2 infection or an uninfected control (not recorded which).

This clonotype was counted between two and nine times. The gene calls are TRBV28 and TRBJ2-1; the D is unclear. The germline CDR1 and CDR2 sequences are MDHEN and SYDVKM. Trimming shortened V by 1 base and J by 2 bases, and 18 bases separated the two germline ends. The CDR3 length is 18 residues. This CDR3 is CASSLSPGRIITYNEQFF. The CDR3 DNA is TGTGCCAGCAGTTTATCCCCCGGACGGATTATCACCTACAATGAGCAGTTCTTC.

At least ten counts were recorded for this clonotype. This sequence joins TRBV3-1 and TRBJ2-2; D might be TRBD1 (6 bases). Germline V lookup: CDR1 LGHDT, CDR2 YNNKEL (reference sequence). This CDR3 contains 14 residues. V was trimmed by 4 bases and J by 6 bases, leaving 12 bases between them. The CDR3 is CASSLPGTPGELFF. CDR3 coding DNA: TGTGCCAGCAGCCTGCCCGGGACACCCGGGGAGCTGTTTTTT.

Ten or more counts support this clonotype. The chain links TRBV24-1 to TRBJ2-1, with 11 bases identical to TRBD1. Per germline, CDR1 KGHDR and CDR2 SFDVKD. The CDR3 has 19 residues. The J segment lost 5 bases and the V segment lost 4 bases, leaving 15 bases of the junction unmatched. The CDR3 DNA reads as TGTGCCACCAGTGAAACCGGGACAGGGGGTGTACGAGGGGACAATGAGCAGTTCTTC. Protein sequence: CATSETGTGGVRGDNEQFF.

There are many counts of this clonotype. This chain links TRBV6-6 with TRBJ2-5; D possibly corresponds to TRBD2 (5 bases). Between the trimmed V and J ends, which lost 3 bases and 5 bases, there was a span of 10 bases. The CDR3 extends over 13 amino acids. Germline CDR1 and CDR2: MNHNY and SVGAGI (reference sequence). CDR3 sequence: CASSYGSLETQYF. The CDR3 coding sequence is TGTGCCAGCAGTTATGGGAGCCTGGAGACCCAGTACTTC.

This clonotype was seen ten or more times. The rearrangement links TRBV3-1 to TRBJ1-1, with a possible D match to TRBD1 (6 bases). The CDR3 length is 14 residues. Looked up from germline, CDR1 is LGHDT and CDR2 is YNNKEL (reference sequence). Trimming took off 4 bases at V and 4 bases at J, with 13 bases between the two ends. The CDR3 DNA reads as TGTGCCAGCAGCCCAAATCAGGGGAGCACTGAAGCTTTCTTT. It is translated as CASSPNQGSTEAFF.

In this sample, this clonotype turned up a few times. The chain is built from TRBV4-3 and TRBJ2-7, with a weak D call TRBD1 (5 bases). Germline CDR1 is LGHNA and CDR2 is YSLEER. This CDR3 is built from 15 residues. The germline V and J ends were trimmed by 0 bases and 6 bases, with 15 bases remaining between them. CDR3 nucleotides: TGCGCCAGCAGCCAAGATGTGGGCCAGGGTCGCGAGCAGTACTTC. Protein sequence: CASSQDVGQGREQYF.